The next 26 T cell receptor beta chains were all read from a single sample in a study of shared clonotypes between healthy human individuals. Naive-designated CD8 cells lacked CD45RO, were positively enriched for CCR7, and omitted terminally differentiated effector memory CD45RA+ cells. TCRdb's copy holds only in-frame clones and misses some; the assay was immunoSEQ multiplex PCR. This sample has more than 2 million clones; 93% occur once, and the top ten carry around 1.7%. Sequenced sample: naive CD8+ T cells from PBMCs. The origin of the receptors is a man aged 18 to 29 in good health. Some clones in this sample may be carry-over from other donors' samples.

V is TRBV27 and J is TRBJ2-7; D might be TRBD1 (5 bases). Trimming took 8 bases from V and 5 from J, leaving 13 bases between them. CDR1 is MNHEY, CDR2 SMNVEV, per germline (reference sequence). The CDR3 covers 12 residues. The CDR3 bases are TGTGCCAGCTCCCTGCCAGGGAACGAGCAGTACTTC. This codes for CASSLPGNEQYF.

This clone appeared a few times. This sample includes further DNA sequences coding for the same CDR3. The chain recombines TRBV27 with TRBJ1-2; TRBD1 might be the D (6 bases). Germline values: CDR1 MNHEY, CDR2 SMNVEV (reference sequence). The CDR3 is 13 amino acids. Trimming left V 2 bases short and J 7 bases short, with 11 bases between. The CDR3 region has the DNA TGTGCCAGCAGTTTAGGGGGCGCGGGTGGCTACACCTTC. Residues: CASSLGGAGGYTF.

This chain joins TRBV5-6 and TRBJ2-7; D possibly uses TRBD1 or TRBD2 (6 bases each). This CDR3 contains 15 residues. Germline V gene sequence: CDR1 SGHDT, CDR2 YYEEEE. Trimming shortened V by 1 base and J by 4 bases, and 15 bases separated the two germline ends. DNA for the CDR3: TGTGCCAGCAGCTTGCCAACAGGGCGGGAATACGAGCAGTACTTC. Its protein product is CASSLPTGREYEQYF.

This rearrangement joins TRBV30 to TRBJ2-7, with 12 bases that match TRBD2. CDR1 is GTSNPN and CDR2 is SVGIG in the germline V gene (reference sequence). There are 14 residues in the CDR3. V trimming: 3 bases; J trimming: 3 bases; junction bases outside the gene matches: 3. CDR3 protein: CAWRGTSGYYEQYF. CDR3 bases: TGTGCCTGGAGAGGGACTAGCGGGTACTACGAGCAGTACTTC.

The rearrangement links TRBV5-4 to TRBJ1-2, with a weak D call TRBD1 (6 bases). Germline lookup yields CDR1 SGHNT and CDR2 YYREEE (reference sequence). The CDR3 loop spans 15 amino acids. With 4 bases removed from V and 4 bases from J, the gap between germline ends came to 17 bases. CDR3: CASSRTAEDGYGYTF. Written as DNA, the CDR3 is TGTGCCAGCAGCCGGACAGCCGAAGACGGCTATGGCTACACCTTC.

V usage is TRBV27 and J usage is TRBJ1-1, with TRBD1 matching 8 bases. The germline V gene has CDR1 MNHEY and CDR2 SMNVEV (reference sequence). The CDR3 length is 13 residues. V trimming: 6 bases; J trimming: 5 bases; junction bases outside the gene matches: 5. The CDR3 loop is CASRKTGGTEAFF. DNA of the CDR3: TGTGCCAGCAGAAAAACAGGGGGAACTGAAGCTTTCTTT.

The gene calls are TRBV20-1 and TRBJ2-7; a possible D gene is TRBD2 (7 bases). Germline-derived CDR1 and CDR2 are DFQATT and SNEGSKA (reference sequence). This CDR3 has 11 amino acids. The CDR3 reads CSAPGGGEQYF. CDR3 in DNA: TGCAGCGCCCCGGGGGGCGGCGAGCAGTACTTC.

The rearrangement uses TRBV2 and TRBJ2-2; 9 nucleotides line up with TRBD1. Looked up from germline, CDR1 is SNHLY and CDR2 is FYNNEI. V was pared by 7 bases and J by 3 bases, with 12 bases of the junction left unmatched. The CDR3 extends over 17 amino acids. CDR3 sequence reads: CASTRTPRTGDTGELFF. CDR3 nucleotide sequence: TGTGCCAGCACCAGAACCCCGCGGACAGGGGACACCGGGGAGCTGTTTTTT.

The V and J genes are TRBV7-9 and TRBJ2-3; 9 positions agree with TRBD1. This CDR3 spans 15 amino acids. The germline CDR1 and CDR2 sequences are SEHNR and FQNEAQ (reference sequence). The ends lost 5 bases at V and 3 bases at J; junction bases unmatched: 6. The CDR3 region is CASSPRGTGTDTQYF. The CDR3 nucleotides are TGTGCCAGCAGCCCCCGCGGGACAGGGACAGATACGCAGTATTTT.

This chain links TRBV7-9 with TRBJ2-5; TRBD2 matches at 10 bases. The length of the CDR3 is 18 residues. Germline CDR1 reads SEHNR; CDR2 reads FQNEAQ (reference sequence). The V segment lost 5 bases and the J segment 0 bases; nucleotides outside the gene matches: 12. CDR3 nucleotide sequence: TGTGCCAGCAGCACCCGGACTAGCGGAGCGGTGTACCAAGAGACCCAGTACTTC. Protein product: CASSTRTSGAVYQETQYF.

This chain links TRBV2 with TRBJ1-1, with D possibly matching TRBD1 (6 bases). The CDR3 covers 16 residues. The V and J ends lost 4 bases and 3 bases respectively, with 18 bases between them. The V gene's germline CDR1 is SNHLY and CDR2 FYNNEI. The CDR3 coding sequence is TGTGCCAGCAGTGTCCTGAACAGGGCTGGGGACACTGAAGCTTTCTTT. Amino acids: CASSVLNRAGDTEAFF.

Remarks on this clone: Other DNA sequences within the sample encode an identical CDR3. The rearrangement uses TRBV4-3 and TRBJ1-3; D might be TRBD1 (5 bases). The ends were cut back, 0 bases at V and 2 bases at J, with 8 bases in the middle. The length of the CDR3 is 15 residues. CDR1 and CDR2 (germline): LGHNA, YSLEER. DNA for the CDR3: TGCGCCAGCAGCCAAGATCGGGGGACTGGAAACACCATATATTTT. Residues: CASSQDRGTGNTIYF.

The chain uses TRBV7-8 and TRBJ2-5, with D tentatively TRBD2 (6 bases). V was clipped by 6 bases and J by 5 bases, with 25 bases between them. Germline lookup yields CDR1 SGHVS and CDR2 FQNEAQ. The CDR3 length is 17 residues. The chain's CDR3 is CASSQPRDSSDRETQYF. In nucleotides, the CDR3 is TGTGCCAGCAGTCAACCGAGGGACTCGTCGGATAGGGAGACCCAGTACTTC.

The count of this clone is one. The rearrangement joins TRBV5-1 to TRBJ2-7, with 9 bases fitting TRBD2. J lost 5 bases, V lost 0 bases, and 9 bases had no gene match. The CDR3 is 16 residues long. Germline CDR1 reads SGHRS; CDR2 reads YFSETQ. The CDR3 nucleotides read TGCGCCAGCAGCTTGGCCGCGGGAGGGCCATTTAACGAGCAGTACTTC. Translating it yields CASSLAAGGPFNEQYF.

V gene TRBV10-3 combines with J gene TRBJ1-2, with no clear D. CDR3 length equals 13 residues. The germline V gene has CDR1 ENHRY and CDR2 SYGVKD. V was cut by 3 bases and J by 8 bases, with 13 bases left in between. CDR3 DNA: TGTGCCATCAGTGACCTCGGGAGGGAGGGCTACACCTTC. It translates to CAISDLGREGYTF.

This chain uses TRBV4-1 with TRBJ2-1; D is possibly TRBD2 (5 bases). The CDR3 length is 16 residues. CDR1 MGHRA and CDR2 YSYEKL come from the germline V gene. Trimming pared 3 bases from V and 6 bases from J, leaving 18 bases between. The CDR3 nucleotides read TGCGCCAGCAGCCACACGGAGGCTCCCTGGGTCAATGAGCAGTTCTTC. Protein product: CASSHTEAPWVNEQFF.

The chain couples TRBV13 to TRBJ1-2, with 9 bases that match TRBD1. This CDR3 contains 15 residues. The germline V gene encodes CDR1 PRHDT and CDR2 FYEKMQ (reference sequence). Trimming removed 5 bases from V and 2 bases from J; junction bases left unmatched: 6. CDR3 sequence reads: CASSARTGANYGYTF. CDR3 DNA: TGTGCCAGCAGCGCCCGGACAGGGGCCAACTATGGCTACACCTTC. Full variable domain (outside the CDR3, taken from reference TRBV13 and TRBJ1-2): AAGVIQSPRHLIKEKRETATLKCYPIPRHDTVYWYQQGPGQDPQFLISFYEKMQSDKGSIPDRFSAQQFSDYHSELNMSSLELGDSALYFCASSARTGANYGYTFGSGTRLTVV.

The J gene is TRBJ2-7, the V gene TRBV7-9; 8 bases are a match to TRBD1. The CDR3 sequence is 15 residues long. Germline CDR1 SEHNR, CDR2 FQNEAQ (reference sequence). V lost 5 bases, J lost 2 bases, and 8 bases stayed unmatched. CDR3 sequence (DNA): TGTGCCAGCAGCCTACCTCCGGGACAGGCCTACGAGCAGTACTTC. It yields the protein CASSLPPGQAYEQYF.

The CDR3 coding sequence is TGTGCCAGCAGTGAAAGAGTTGGAGCGTCGAGCTCCTACGAGCAGTACTTC. Protein sequence: CASSERVGASSSYEQYF. The V and J genes are TRBV6-1 and TRBJ2-7, with D hard to call. The germline gives CDR1 MNHNS, CDR2 SASEGT. The CDR3 length is 17 residues. V was trimmed by 2 bases and J by 0 bases, leaving 17 bases between them.

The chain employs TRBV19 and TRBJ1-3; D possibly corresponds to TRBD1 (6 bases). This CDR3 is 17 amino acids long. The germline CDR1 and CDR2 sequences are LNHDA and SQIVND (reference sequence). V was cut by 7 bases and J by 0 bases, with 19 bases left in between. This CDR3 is CASTSRRGTPSGNTIYF. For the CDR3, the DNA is TGTGCCAGTACCTCACGCCGCGGGACACCCTCTGGAAACACCATATATTTT.

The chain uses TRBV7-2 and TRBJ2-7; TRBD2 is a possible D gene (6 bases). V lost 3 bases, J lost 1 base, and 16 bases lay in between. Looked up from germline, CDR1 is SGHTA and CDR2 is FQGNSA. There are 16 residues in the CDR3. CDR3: CASSFSRRASSYEQYF. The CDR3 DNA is TGTGCCAGCAGCTTCTCCAGGAGGGCCAGTTCCTACGAGCAGTACTTC.

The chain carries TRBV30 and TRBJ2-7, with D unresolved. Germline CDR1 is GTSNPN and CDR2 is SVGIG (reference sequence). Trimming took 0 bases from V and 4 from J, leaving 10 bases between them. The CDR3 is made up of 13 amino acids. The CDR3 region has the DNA TGTGCCTGGAGTGTATCGGTTGTGTACGAGCAGTACTTC. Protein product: CAWSVSVVYEQYF.

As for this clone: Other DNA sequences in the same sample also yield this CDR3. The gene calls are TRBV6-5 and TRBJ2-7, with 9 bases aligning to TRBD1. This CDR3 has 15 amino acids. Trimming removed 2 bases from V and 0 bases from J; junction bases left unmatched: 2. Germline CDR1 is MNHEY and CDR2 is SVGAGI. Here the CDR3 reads CASSYGTGSSYEQYF. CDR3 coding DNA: TGTGCCAGCAGTTACGGGACAGGGTCCTCCTACGAGCAGTACTTC.

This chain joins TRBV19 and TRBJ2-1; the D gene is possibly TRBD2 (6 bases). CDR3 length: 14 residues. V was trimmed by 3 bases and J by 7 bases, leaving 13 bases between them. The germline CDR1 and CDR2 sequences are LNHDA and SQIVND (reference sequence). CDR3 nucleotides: TGTGCCAGTAGTATGCGGCGGGATGGAAATGAGCAGTTCTTC. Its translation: CASSMRRDGNEQFF. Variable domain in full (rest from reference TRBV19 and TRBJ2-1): DGGITQSPKYLFRKEGQNVTLSCEQNLNHDAMYWYRQDPGQGLRLIYYSQIVNDFQKGDIAEGYSVSREKKESFPLTVTSAQKNPTAFYLCASSMRRDGNEQFFGPGTRLTVL.

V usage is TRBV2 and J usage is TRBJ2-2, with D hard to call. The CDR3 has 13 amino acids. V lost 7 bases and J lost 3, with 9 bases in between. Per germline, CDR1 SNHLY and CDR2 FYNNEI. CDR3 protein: CASIVGYTGELFF. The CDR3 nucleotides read TGTGCCAGCATCGTGGGGTACACCGGGGAGCTGTTTTTT.

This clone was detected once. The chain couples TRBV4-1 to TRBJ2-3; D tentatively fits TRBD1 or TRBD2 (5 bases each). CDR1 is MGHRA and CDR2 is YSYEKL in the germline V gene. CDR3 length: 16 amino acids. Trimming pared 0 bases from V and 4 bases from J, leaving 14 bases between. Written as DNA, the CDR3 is TGCGCCAGCAGCCAAGAGAGGGGATATAGGGCAGATACGCAGTATTTT. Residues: CASSQERGYRADTQYF.